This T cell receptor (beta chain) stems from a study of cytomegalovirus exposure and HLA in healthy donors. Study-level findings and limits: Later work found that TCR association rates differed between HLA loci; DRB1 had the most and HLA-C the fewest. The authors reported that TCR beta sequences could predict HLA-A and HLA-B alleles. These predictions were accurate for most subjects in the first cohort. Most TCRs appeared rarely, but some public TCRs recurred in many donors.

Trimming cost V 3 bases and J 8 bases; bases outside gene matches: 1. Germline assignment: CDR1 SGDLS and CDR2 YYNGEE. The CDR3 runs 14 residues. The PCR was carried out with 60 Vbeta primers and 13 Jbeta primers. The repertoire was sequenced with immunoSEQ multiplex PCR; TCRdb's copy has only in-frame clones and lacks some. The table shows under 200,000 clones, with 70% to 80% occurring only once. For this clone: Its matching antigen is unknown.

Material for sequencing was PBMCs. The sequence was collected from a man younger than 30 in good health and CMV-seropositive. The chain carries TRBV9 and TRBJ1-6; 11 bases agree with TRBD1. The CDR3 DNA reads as TGTGCCAGCAGCGGGGGACAGGGGGATTCACCCCTCCACTTT. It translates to CASSGGQGDSPLHF. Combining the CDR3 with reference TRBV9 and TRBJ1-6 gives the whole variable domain DSGVTQTPKHLITATGQRVTLRCSPRSGDLSVYWYQQSLDQGLQFLIQYYNGEERAKGNILERFSAQQFPDLHSELNLSSLELGDSALYFCASSGGQGDSPLHFGNGTRLTVT.